A single sample gave rise to the 29 T cell receptor beta chains below, sequenced in a study of control samples from healthy donors and cancer patients. TCRdb keeps only in-frame clones here, not all; method: immunoSEQ multiplex PCR. In the table there are some 28,000 clones, about 87% of which are singletons. The sample taken for sequencing was PBMCs. These receptors were collected from a woman aged 40 to 50 with lung cancer.

The V and J genes are TRBV2 and TRBJ2-6; 12 bases match TRBD1. Unmatched junction bases numbered 7, after V lost 8 bases and J lost 2 bases. The CDR3 has 17 amino acids. Per the germline V gene, CDR1 is SNHLY and CDR2 is FYNNEI. CDR3 nucleotide sequence: TGTGCCAGCGAAAACGGGGACAGGGGGCCTGGGGCCAACGTCCTGACTTTC. It encodes CASENGDRGPGANVLTF.

The chain employs TRBV29-1 and TRBJ1-1; tentatively, D is TRBD1 (5 bases). Germline CDR1 is SQVTM and CDR2 is ANQGSEA. Trimming took off 8 bases at V and 8 bases at J, with 18 bases between the two ends. This CDR3 has 12 residues. CDR3 nucleotide sequence: TGCAGCTCCCATCCTGCGGGGGGGGAAGCTTTCTTT. Encoded protein: CSSHPAGGEAFF.

This clone occurred once. The chain links TRBV12-3 or TRBV12-4 to TRBJ2-5; D is unclear. The V end was cut by 3 bases, the J end by 1 base, with 6 bases between. This CDR3 has 13 amino acids. The CDR3 protein is CASSLYIQETQYF. In DNA form, the CDR3 reads TGTGCCAGCAGTTTGTATATCCAAGAGACCCAGTACTTC.

The V call is TRBV2, the J call TRBJ2-5; D is perhaps TRBD2 (6 bases). Germline-derived CDR1 and CDR2 are SNHLY and FYNNEI. The CDR3 runs 13 residues. The V end was cut by 5 bases, the J end by 5 bases, with 12 bases between. This CDR3 reads CASSPTSWETQYF. In nucleotides, the CDR3 is TGTGCCAGCAGTCCGACTAGTTGGGAGACCCAGTACTTC.

The rearrangement joins TRBV14 to TRBJ2-3; D is tentatively TRBD1 or TRBD2 (5 bases each). CDR1 and CDR2 from the germline V gene are SGHDN and FVKESK. Trimming stripped 4 bases from V and 6 bases from J, with 11 bases between. This CDR3 is built from 13 residues. CDR3 in amino acids: CASSPGPADTQYF. In DNA form, the CDR3 reads TGTGCCAGCAGCCCGGGACCGGCGGATACGCAGTATTTT. Together with reference TRBV14 and TRBJ2-3, the CDR3 gives the full variable domain: EAGVTQFPSHSVIEKGQTVTLRCDPISGHDNLYWYRRVMGKEIKFLLHFVKESKQDESGMPNNRFLAERTGGTYSTLKVQPAELEDSGVYFCASSPGPADTQYFGPGTRLTVL.

The chain recombines TRBV10-3 with TRBJ2-1, with 13 bases fitting TRBD2. V gave up 4 bases and J gave up 8 bases; unmatched junction bases: 8. CDR1 is ENHRY and CDR2 is SYGVKD in the germline V gene. The CDR3 length is 16 residues. The CDR3 protein is CAISVGDGLAGDEQFF. In nucleotides, the CDR3 is TGTGCCATCAGTGTGGGGGATGGACTAGCGGGGGATGAGCAGTTCTTC.

The chain uses TRBV5-6 and TRBJ2-7; D remains ambiguous. The CDR3 loop spans 11 amino acids. Germline assignment: CDR1 SGHDT and CDR2 YYEEEE. Trimming removed 5 bases at V and 2 bases at J, with 5 bases between. The CDR3 sequence is CASSLTYEQYF. CDR3 bases: TGTGCCAGCAGTTTAACCTACGAGCAGTACTTC.

This chain's CDR3 is CASSGGAGWETQYF. DNA of the CDR3: TGTGCCAGCAGTGGGGGGGCTGGATGGGAGACCCAGTACTTC. V is TRBV7-2 and J is TRBJ2-5, with D possibly matching TRBD2 (7 bases). The CDR3 is 14 amino acids. CDR1 is SGHTA and CDR2 is FQGNSA in the germline V gene. Between the trimmed V and J ends, which lost 6 bases and 5 bases, there was a span of 16 bases.

This clone is a singleton in its sample. The chain couples TRBV10-2 to TRBJ2-7, with D unclear. There are 12 residues in the CDR3. Looked up from germline, CDR1 is WSHSY and CDR2 is SAAADI. Trimming took 8 bases from V and 3 from J, leaving 11 bases between them. The CDR3 spells CASSLSYYEQYF. The CDR3 nucleotides are TGCGCCAGCTCCCTTTCCTACTACGAGCAGTACTTC.

The chain couples TRBV18 to TRBJ2-3; TRBD1 matches at 7 bases. J lost 2 bases, V lost 2 bases, and 7 bases had no gene match. The germline V gene has CDR1 KGHSH and CDR2 LQKENI. CDR3 length: 16 amino acids. CDR3 nucleotides: TGTGCCAGCTCACCAATAGGGGGCGTAACCACAGATACGCAGTATTTT. This gives the protein CASSPIGGVTTDTQYF.

The chain has TRBV9 and TRBJ1-2, with TRBD1 identical over 9 bases. Unmatched junction bases numbered 11, after V lost 0 bases and J lost 8 bases. The CDR3 covers 16 residues. From germline, CDR1 is SGDLS and CDR2 YYNGEE. CDR3 sequence reads: CASSVATRGQGNGYTF. CDR3 DNA sequence: TGTGCCAGCAGCGTAGCAACTCGGGGACAGGGTAACGGCTACACCTTC.

The table lists this clone with a count of one. This chain connects TRBV5-1 to TRBJ2-5; 8 bases align to TRBD2. V dropped 3 bases and J dropped 2; count of bases not matched to a gene: 9. The CDR3 loop spans 16 amino acids. Germline V gene data show CDR1 as SGHRS and CDR2 as YFSETQ. CDR3 sequence (DNA): TGCGCCAGCAGCTACACTAGCGGCGGGATTCAAGAGACCCAGTACTTC. It specifies CASSYTSGGIQETQYF. Full variable domain (outside the CDR3, taken from reference TRBV5-1 and TRBJ2-5): KAGVTQTPRYLIKTRGQQVTLSCSPISGHRSVSWYQQTPGQGLQFLFEYFSETQRNKGNFPGRFSGRQFSNSRSEMNVSTLELGDSALYLCASSYTSGGIQETQYFGPGTRLLVL.

The V and J genes are TRBV15 and TRBJ2-1; TRBD2 agrees at 7 bases. V lost 1 base and J lost 4; bases outside the gene matches: 7. Germline CDR1 is LNHNV and CDR2 is YYDKDF (reference sequence). The CDR3 is made up of 16 amino acids. CDR3 loop: CATSRGLQGLYNEQFF. CDR3 nucleotides: TGTGCCACCAGCAGAGGTTTGCAGGGACTATACAATGAGCAGTTCTTC.

The J gene is TRBJ1-5, the V gene TRBV9; 7 nucleotides match TRBD1. J gave up 9 bases and V 7 bases, and 13 bases lay outside the gene matches. The CDR3 contains 14 residues. Looked up from germline, CDR1 is SGDLS and CDR2 is YYNGEE. CDR3 in DNA: TGTGCCAGCTCTGCGGGGGACAGTCTTTCGCCCCAGCATTTT. It encodes CASSAGDSLSPQHF.

The chain uses TRBV9 and TRBJ1-4; D not resolved. The CDR3 length is 15 residues. In germline, CDR1 is SGDLS, CDR2 YYNGEE. The V end was cut by 1 base, the J end by 2 bases, with 9 bases between. The CDR3 DNA sequence: TGTGCCAGCAGCGTACGGACGGACACTAATGAAAAACTGTTTTTT. Its translation: CASSVRTDTNEKLFF.

V usage is TRBV19 and J usage is TRBJ2-1; the D gene could be TRBD1 or TRBD2 (5 bases each). From germline, CDR1 is LNHDA and CDR2 SQIVND (reference sequence). The CDR3 has 13 residues. Trimming pared 2 bases from V and 9 bases from J, leaving 11 bases between. The CDR3 sequence: CASSITPRGEQFF. In DNA form, the CDR3 reads TGTGCCAGTAGTATAACCCCGAGGGGTGAGCAGTTCTTC.

The V call is TRBV11-2, the J call TRBJ2-1, with unresolved D. Per germline, CDR1 SGHAT and CDR2 FQNNGV. The CDR3 is 13 amino acids. Deletions cut 4 bases from V and 8 bases from J, with 12 bases between. The CDR3 reads CASSSAGRDEQFF. The DNA for the CDR3 is TGTGCCAGCAGCTCCGCCGGCCGGGATGAGCAGTTCTTC.

J is TRBJ1-1 and V is TRBV27, with 7 nucleotides matching TRBD1. V was clipped by 6 bases and J by 4 bases; unmatched bases: 8. There are 14 residues in the CDR3. Germline V lookup: CDR1 MNHEY, CDR2 SMNVEV (reference sequence). CDR3 sequence (DNA): TGTGCCAGCAGGCGACAGGGAGAAGGCACTGAAGCTTTCTTT. Amino acid sequence: CASRRQGEGTEAFF.

The chain couples TRBV18 to TRBJ1-2; 8 bases are shared with TRBD1. Germline V gene lookup returns CDR1 KGHSH and CDR2 LQKENI. The CDR3 has 13 residues. The junction had 5 bases not matched to a gene; V was cut back by 3 bases and J by 8 bases. The chain's CDR3 is CASSPGQGEGYTF. The CDR3 DNA follows: TGTGCCAGCTCACCCGGACAGGGTGAGGGCTACACCTTC.

V and J are TRBV6-6 and TRBJ2-7, with a possible D match to TRBD1 (6 bases). The CDR3 is 16 amino acids. The V end was cut by 2 bases, the J end by 1 base, with 15 bases between. The germline gives CDR1 MNHNY, CDR2 SVGAGI (reference sequence). The CDR3 coding sequence is TGTGCCAGCAGTTACGCGACGACAGGTTCTTCCTACGAGCAGTACTTC. Amino acids: CASSYATTGSSYEQYF.

The chain carries TRBV5-6 and TRBJ1-1; D is unresolved. Trimming left V 0 bases short and J 1 base short, with 4 bases between. Germline lookup yields CDR1 SGHDT and CDR2 YYEEEE. The CDR3 is made up of 13 amino acids. The CDR3 nucleotides read TGTGCCAGCAGCTTGGGATCGAACACTGAAGCTTTCTTT. Amino acid sequence: CASSLGSNTEAFF.

The gene calls are TRBV11-3 and TRBJ2-7; 8 bases match TRBD1. Germline values: CDR1 SGHNT, CDR2 YENEEA. CDR3 length equals 14 residues. V lost 5 bases and J lost 3; bases outside the gene matches: 6. As DNA, the CDR3 is TGTGCCAGCAGCCTGACAGGGGTTTTCTACGAGCAGTACTTC. Translating gives CASSLTGVFYEQYF. Full variable domain (missing parts from reference TRBV11-3 and TRBJ2-7): EAGVVQSPRYKIIEKKQPVAFWCNPISGHNTLYWYLQNLGQGPELLIRYENEEAVDDSQLPKDRFSAERLKGVDSTLKIQPAELGDSAVYLCASSLTGVFYEQYFGPGTRLTVT.

V gene TRBV5-1 combines with J gene TRBJ2-7, with unresolved D. Germline lookup yields CDR1 SGHRS and CDR2 YFSETQ. V lost 5 bases to trimming and J lost 4 bases, with 7 bases between them. This CDR3 is built from 11 residues. The CDR3 protein is CASSRAYEQYF. DNA for the CDR3: TGCGCCAGCAGTCGAGCTTACGAGCAGTACTTC.

V is TRBV2 and J is TRBJ2-3; 7 nucleotides match TRBD2. The CDR3 runs to 14 residues. Per germline, CDR1 SNHLY and CDR2 FYNNEI. The V gene end was trimmed by 8 bases and the J gene end by 2 bases; junction bases not matched to a gene: 7. The CDR3 bases are TGTGCCAGCTCTAGCGGTTTACACACAGATACGCAGTATTTT. This translates into CASSSGLHTDTQYF.

This clone was counted a single time. This chain uses TRBV7-9 with TRBJ1-1; D gene uncertain. Trimming removed 4 bases from V and 7 bases from J, with 13 bases in between. Per germline, CDR1 SEHNR and CDR2 FQNEAQ (reference sequence). CDR3 length: 13 amino acids. CDR3 in DNA: TGTGCCAGCAGCTCGTTCAACATAGGTGAAGCTTTCTTT. Residues: CASSSFNIGEAFF.

This clone was seen a single time. The chain is built from TRBV19 and TRBJ1-5, with TRBD1 matching 7 bases. V dropped 5 bases and J dropped 6; count of bases not matched to a gene: 4. The CDR3 totals 13 residues. Germline V gives CDR1 LNHDA, CDR2 SQIVND (reference sequence). CDR3 loop: CASSLQGIQPQHF. The CDR3 coding sequence is TGTGCCAGTAGTTTACAGGGGATTCAGCCCCAGCATTTT.

The chain employs TRBV10-3 and TRBJ1-1, with a tentative D call TRBD1 (6 bases). V lost 6 bases and J 1 base, leaving 12 bases between the germline ends. The CDR3 extends over 14 amino acids. CDR1 is ENHRY and CDR2 is SYGVKD in the germline V gene. In nucleotides, the CDR3 is TGTGCCATCAGGAGGGGACAATCGAACACTGAAGCTTTCTTT. The encoded protein is CAIRRGQSNTEAFF.

The V and J genes are TRBV19 and TRBJ2-6; a weak D match, TRBD2 (6 bases). The V gene's germline CDR1 is LNHDA and CDR2 SQIVND (reference sequence). This CDR3 has 16 amino acids. Trimming pared 0 bases from V and 2 bases from J, leaving 8 bases between. DNA of the CDR3: TGTGCCAGTAGTATAGATTGGGGGGCTGGGGCCAACGTCCTGACTTTC. Protein sequence: CASSIDWGAGANVLTF.

The chain has TRBV12-3 or TRBV12-4 and TRBJ1-4; no firm D call. This CDR3 has 13 residues. The germline V and J ends were trimmed by 4 bases and 4 bases, with 7 bases remaining between them. This chain's CDR3 is CASSYSVNEKLFF. The CDR3 nucleotides read TGTGCCAGCAGTTACAGTGTTAATGAAAAACTGTTTTTT.